This entry describes one TCR beta chain. Its target is not known. The sample is drawn from a study of T cells after posttransplantation cyclophosphamide. Study results and caveats: Later post-transplant blood repertoires were often dominated by donor CD8+ memory clones. After PTCy, TRB diversity resembled that of CNI/methotrexate controls.

The table came from immunoSEQ multiplex PCR; TCRdb's copy has only in-frame clones and leaves some out. This sample has 30,000 or so clones, with around 90% found just once. Germline CDR1 reads ENHRY; CDR2 reads SYGVKD. This CDR3 spans 13 amino acids. V lost 11 bases, J lost 7 bases, and 5 bases stayed unmatched. The naive gate required viable CD3+CD4+ or CD3+CD8+ cells with CCR7+CD45RA+CD45RO-CD95-CD27+CD28+ phenotype. The receptor was derived from an older woman in good health, CMV-negative, and a related stem cell transplant donor. Sample: naive CD4+ T cells sorted from PBMCs. This chain connects TRBV10-3 to TRBJ1-6; 10 nucleotides line up with TRBD1. The CDR3 is CAVQDRGNSPLHF. Written as DNA, the CDR3 is TGTGCCGTTCAGGACAGGGGGAATTCACCCCTCCACTTT.